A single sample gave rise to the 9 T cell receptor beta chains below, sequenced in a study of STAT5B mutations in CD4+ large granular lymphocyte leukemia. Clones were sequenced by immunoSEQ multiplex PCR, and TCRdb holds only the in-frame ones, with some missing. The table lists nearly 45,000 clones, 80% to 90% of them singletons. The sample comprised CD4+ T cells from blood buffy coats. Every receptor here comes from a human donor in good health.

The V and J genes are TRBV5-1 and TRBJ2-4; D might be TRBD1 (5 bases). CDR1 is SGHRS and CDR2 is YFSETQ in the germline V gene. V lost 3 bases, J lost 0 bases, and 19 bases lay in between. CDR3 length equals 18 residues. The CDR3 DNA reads TGCGCCAGCAGCTCCCGTGAACAGGACACCCTAGCCAAAAACATTCAGTACTTC. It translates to CASSSREQDTLAKNIQYF.

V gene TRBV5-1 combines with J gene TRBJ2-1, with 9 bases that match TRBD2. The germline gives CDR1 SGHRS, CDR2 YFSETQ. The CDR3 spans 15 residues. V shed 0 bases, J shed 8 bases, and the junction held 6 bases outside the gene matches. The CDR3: CASSLALAGTHEQFF. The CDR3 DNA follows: TGCGCCAGCAGCTTGGCACTAGCGGGTACCCATGAGCAGTTCTTC.

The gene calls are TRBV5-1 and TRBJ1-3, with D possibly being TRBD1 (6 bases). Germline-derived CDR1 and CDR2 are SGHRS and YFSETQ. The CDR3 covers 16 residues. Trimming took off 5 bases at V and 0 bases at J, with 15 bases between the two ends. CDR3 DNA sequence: TGCGCCAGCAGGCCAGGAATAGGGGGCTCTGGAAACACCATATATTTT. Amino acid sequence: CASRPGIGGSGNTIYF.

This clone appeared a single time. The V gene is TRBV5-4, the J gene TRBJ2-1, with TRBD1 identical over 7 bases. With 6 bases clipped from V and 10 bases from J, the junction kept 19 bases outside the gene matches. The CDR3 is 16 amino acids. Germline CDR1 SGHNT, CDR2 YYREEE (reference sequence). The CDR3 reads CASMMTGKSPFGEQFF. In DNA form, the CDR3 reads TGTGCCAGCATGATGACAGGGAAGTCTCCTTTTGGGGAGCAGTTCTTC.

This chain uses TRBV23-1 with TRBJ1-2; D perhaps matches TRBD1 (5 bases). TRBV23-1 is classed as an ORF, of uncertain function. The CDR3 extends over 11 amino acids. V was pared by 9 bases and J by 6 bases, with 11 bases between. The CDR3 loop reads CARRTQDGYTF. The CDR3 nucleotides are TGCGCCAGGCGTACACAGGATGGCTACACCTTC.

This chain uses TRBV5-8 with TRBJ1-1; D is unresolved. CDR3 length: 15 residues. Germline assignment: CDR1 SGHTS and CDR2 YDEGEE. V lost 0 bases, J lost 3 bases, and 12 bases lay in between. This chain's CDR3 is CASSLGQLSDTEAFF. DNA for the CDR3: TGTGCCAGCAGCTTGGGACAACTGTCCGACACTGAAGCTTTCTTT.

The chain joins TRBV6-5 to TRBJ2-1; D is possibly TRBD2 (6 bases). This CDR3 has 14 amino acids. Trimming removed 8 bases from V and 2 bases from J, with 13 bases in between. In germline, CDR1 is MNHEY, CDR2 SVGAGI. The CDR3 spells CASQAGSPYNEQFF. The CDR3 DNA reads TGTGCCAGCCAGGCGGGGTCCCCCTACAATGAGCAGTTCTTC.

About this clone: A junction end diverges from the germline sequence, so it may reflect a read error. CDR3: CASSEWERENVQFF. The CDR3 DNA reads TGTGCCAGCAGTGAATGGGAGCGGGAGAATGTGCAGTTCTTC. The chain is built from TRBV2 and TRBJ2-1; 8 bases line up with TRBD2. This CDR3 contains 14 residues. Germline CDR1 is SNHLY and CDR2 is FYNNEI.

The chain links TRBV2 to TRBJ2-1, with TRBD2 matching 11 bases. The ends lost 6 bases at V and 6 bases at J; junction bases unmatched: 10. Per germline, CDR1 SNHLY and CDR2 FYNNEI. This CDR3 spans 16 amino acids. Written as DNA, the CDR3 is TGTGCCAGCAGGCCCCCGGGACTAGCGGAAGCCAATGAGCAGTTCTTC. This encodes CASRPPGLAEANEQFF.